The 14 T cell receptor beta chains reported below all come from one sample, sequenced in a study of T cells in Graves' hyperthyroidism and ophthalmopathy. The investigators amplified TCR beta CDR3 regions from RNA transcripts. TCR CDR3 underwent first-round RT-PCR with the HTBI primer set. TCRdb itself ran the multiplex PCR reads through MiXCR, one entry per CDR3 protein. In the table there are 550,000 to 800,000 distinct CDR3 sequences, approximately 16% of which are singletons. Material: blood. Every receptor here comes from a man aged 18-30 years with Graves' hyperthyroidism.

This clonotype appeared many times. The V gene is TRBV20-1, the J gene TRBJ2-7; no firm D call. The CDR3 spans 13 residues. The germline gives CDR1 DFQATT, CDR2 SNEGSKA (reference sequence). V lost 0 bases and J lost 6, with 12 bases in between. The CDR3 nucleotides read TGCAGTGCTAGAGATGTTCAAGGACCCGAGCAGTACTTC. It yields the protein CSARDVQGPEQYF.

This clonotype appeared many times. This chain uses TRBV2 with TRBJ1-1; D unresolved. Per germline, CDR1 SNHLY and CDR2 FYNNEI. Between the trimmed V and J ends, which lost 2 bases and 1 base, there was a span of 5 bases. The CDR3 extends over 13 amino acids. CDR3 DNA sequence: TGTGCCAGCAGTGAAAACAGGAACACTGAAGCTTTCTTT. Encoded protein: CASSENRNTEAFF.

The rearrangement uses TRBV27 and TRBJ1-1; D is unresolved. CDR1 and CDR2 from the germline V gene are MNHEY and SMNVEV (reference sequence). The CDR3 length is 13 residues. Between the trimmed V and J ends, which lost 7 bases and 1 base, there was a span of 10 bases. The CDR3 spells CASIKWGNTEAFF. The CDR3 DNA reads as TGTGCCAGCATCAAATGGGGGAACACTGAAGCTTTCTTT.

Ten or more counts support this clonotype. V usage is TRBV7-8 and J usage is TRBJ2-1; 10 bases fit TRBD2. CDR1 is SGHVS and CDR2 is FQNEAQ in the germline V gene. The CDR3 loop spans 15 amino acids. After removal of 4 bases from V and 7 bases from J, the junction contained 7 bases not matched to a gene. CDR3 DNA sequence: TGTGCCAGCAGCTCCCCTAGCGGGAGAAGGAATGAGCAGTTCTTC. This translates into CASSSPSGRRNEQFF.

This clonotype occurred a few times. This rearrangement joins TRBV20-1 to TRBJ2-1; a weak D match, TRBD2 (6 bases). The CDR3 sequence is 16 residues long. With 0 bases removed from V and 9 bases from J, the gap between germline ends came to 21 bases. The V gene's germline CDR1 is DFQATT and CDR2 SNEGSKA (reference sequence). CDR3 region: CSARDSRGGMGLEQFF. For the CDR3, the DNA is TGCAGTGCTAGAGACAGTAGGGGAGGCATGGGGCTTGAGCAGTTCTTC.

This clonotype was seen only a few times. A read error may explain this, as a much larger clone is one base away. The chain is built from TRBV30 and TRBJ1-5, with D possibly matching TRBD1 (6 bases). This CDR3 contains 13 residues. Germline values: CDR1 GTSNPN, CDR2 SVGIG (reference sequence). This CDR3 reads CAWRRRDGQPRHF. As DNA, the CDR3 is TGTGCCTGGAGAAGGAGGGATGGACAGCCCCGGCATTTT.

This clonotype was counted many times. The chain combines TRBV6-1 with TRBJ2-6; tentatively, D is TRBD2 (6 bases). Trimming took off 6 bases at V and 0 bases at J, with 9 bases between the two ends. Germline CDR1 reads MNHNS; CDR2 reads SASEGT. This CDR3 region has 15 residues. CDR3 sequence: CASSWRGSGANVLTF. In DNA, the CDR3 is TGTGCCAGCAGCTGGAGGGGCTCTGGGGCCAACGTCCTGACTTTC.

The V and J genes are TRBV3-1 and TRBJ2-1; D might be TRBD2 (6 bases). V lost 0 bases to trimming and J lost 4 bases, with 10 bases between them. The CDR3 runs to 15 residues. Germline V gives CDR1 LGHDT, CDR2 YNNKEL (reference sequence). DNA of the CDR3: TGTGCCAGCAGCCAAGAGACTAGTGGGTACAATGAGCAGTTCTTC. Translating it yields CASSQETSGYNEQFF.

The sample holds many counts of this clonotype. The genes are TRBV18 and TRBJ2-7, with 9 bases aligning to TRBD1. This CDR3 has 15 residues. The trim removed 6 bases at V and 5 bases at J, leaving 11 bases unmatched. Germline-derived CDR1 and CDR2 are KGHSH and LQKENI. In DNA, the CDR3 is TGTGCCAGCTCGCCAGGGGACAGGGTGGGCGACGAGCAGTACTTC. This encodes CASSPGDRVGDEQYF. Drawing the rest from reference TRBV18 and TRBJ2-7, the complete variable domain is NAGVMQNPRHLVRRRGQEARLRCSPMKGHSHVYWYRQLPEEGLKFMVYLQKENIIDESGMPKERFSAEFPKEGPSILRIQQVVRGDSAAYFCASSPGDRVGDEQYFGPGTRLTVT.

This clonotype was counted ten times or more. The chain carries TRBV7-8 and TRBJ2-1, with 8 bases fitting TRBD1. The CDR3 is made up of 13 amino acids. V trimming: 5 bases; J trimming: 8 bases; junction bases outside the gene matches: 5. Germline V gene sequence: CDR1 SGHVS, CDR2 FQNEAQ. CDR3 region: CASSQGQVDEQFF. The CDR3 region has the DNA TGTGCCAGCAGCCAGGGACAGGTTGATGAGCAGTTCTTC.

The CDR3 spells CASSALAGGQQFF. The CDR3 bases are TGTGCCAGCAGTGCCCTAGCGGGAGGCCAGCAGTTCTTC. The chain employs TRBV2 and TRBJ2-1, with TRBD2 matching 11 bases. The CDR3 sequence is 13 residues long. V dropped 4 bases and J dropped 11; count of bases not matched to a gene: 4. Germline V lookup: CDR1 SNHLY, CDR2 FYNNEI.

This chain joins TRBV6-1 and TRBJ1-3, with TRBD1 as a possible D gene (6 bases). Germline V gives CDR1 MNHNS, CDR2 SASEGT. V was cut by 5 bases and J by 1 base, with 12 bases left in between. The CDR3 is 15 residues long. As DNA, the CDR3 is TGTGCCAGCAGTACTGGGGGGGCGTCTGGAAACACCATATATTTT. Protein sequence: CASSTGGASGNTIYF.

This clonotype was counted at least ten times. The rearrangement links TRBV5-1 to TRBJ2-1; 8 bases are a match to TRBD2. V lost 2 bases, J lost 6 bases, and 7 bases stayed unmatched. Germline V gene sequence: CDR1 SGHRS, CDR2 YFSETQ. CDR3 length: 15 residues. DNA for the CDR3: TGCGCCAGCAGCTTCCGGACTAGCCGAGGCAATGAGCAGTTCTTC. It codes for CASSFRTSRGNEQFF. Full variable domain (missing parts from reference TRBV5-1 and TRBJ2-1): KAGVTQTPRYLIKTRGQQVTLSCSPISGHRSVSWYQQTPGQGLQFLFEYFSETQRNKGNFPGRFSGRQFSNSRSEMNVSTLELGDSALYLCASSFRTSRGNEQFFGPGTRLTVL.

This clonotype came up a few times. The rearrangement uses TRBV12-3 or TRBV12-4 and TRBJ2-3; 12 bases are a match to TRBD2. The V gene end was trimmed by 7 bases and the J gene end by 8 bases; junction bases not matched to a gene: 10. The CDR3 has 15 residues. The DNA for the CDR3 is TGTGCCAGCACCCCCAGACTAGCGGGAGTCGGTACGCAGTATTTT. It specifies CASTPRLAGVGTQYF.